The subject of this entry is one TCR beta chain. Its antigen remains unidentified. TCRdb ran MiXCR on the RT-PCR reads and lists one entry per CDR3 protein. The table shows roughly 780,000 distinct CDR3 sequences, with roughly 20% occurring only once. These data belong to a study of response to subunit inactivated influenza vaccine. The study, taken as a whole, reports: T cells newly recruited by each seasonal influenza vaccination are few, the authors suggested.

The sequences come from PBMCs from blood, collected 5 days after vaccination. This sequence originates from a man in his forties or fifties who received an inactivated influenza vaccine.

The CDR3 sequence is CASSRDQPTVSTDTQYF. CDR3 DNA sequence: TGTGCCAGCTCCCGGGACCAGCCGACAGTTAGCACAGATACGCAGTATTTT. V is TRBV18 and J is TRBJ2-3; D could derive from TRBD1 or TRBD2 (5 bases each). This CDR3 is built from 17 residues. Looked up from germline, CDR1 is KGHSH and CDR2 is LQKENI. Trimming took 6 bases from V and 0 from J, leaving 19 bases between them.